The source of this TCR beta chain is a study of blood T cell repertoires in COVID-19. Study summary: From T cells, B-cell-depleted T cells, or PBMCs came the material, which was cDNA or gDNA.

Trimming shortened V by 0 bases and J by 0 bases, and 9 bases separated the two germline ends. This CDR3 contains 15 residues. CDR1 LGHDT and CDR2 YNNKEL come from the germline V gene (reference sequence). The data were produced by immunoSEQ multiplex PCR, yet TCRdb's version contains in-frame clones alone and is incomplete. The sample lists more than 85,000 clones, 85% to 90% occurring once. This clone was counted a single time. Material for sequencing was peripheral blood. The chain carries TRBV3-1 (or the pseudogene TRBV3-2) and TRBJ2-7; D gene unclear. The sequence was obtained from a man in his forties or fifties with acute or convalescent COVID-19. The CDR3 DNA is TGTGCCAGCAGCCAAGAACGCCCGAGCTCCTACGAGCAGTACTTC. Translation gives CASSQERPSSYEQYF.